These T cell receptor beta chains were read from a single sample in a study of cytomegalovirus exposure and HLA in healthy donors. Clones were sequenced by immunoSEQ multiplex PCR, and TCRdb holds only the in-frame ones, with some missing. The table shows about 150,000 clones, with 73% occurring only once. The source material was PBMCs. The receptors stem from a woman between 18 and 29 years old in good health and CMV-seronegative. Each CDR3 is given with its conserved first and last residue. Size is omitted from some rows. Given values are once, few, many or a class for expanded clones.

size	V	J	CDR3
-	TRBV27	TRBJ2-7	CASSVDPSFYEQYF
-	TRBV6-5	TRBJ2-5	CASSPLQGETQYF
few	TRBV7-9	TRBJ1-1	CASSTGQGAYTEAFF
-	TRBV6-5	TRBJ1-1	CASEESREGKTEAFF
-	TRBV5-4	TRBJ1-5	CASSLGGGSQPQHF
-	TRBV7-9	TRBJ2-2	CASIVDSLNTGELFF
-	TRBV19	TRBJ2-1	CASSELATDPNEQFF
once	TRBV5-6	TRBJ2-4	CASSYLYGKNIQYF
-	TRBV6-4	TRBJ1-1	CASSPSTGGLTEAFF
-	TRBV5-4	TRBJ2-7	CASSSGTSGFSEQYF
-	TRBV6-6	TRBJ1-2	CASSSIQGARGYTF
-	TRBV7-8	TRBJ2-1	CASGSGFNEQFF
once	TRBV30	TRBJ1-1	CAWTRDRGHTEAFF
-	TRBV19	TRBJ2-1	CATLRGASGGGHYNEQFF
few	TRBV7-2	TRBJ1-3	CASSSQPGTGSGNTIYF
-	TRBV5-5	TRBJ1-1	CASSLGVDRLLGTEAFF
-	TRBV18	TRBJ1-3	CASSPGSGTYGNTIYF
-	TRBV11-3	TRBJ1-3	CASSPSTGDGNTIYF
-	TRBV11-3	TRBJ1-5	CASSLSPNQPQHF
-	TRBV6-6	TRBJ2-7	CASSYFQGAYEQYF
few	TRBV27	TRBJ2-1	CASSLSETGGVEQFF
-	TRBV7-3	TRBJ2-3	CASSELAASTDTQYF
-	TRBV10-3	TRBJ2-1	CAISDGTGSNEQFF
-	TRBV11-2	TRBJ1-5	CASSSSDRNQPQHF
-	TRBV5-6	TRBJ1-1	CASSPPGQGTEAFF
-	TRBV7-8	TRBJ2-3	CASSPPGLDSTDTQYF
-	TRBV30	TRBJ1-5	CAWSRGDDQPQHF
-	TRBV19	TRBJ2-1	CASSIFASGFSYNEQFF
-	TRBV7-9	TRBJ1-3	CASSSRAGGNTIYF
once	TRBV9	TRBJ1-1	CASSRISRRMNTEAFF
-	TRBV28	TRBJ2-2	CASSPPRQGKSGELFF
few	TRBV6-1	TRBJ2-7	CASSEGDRGLGYEQYF
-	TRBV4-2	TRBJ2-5	CASSQVLAGATQYF
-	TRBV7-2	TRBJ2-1	CASSLALLAGGPWDNEQFF
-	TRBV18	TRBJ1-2	CASSPLPAGDYGYTF
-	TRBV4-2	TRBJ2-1	CASSPLPQGAAYNEQFF
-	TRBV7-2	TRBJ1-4	CASSVRGHGEKLFF
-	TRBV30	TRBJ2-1	CAWSGRGREQFF
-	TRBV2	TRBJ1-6	CASTLQTGGNSPLHF
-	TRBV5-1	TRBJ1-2	CASSGTGDGGYTF
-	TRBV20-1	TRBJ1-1	CSASPPAMVVF
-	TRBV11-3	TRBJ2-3	CASLQGNADTQYF
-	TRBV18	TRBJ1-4	CASSDGGGPNEKLFF
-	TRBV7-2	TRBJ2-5	CASTSPVSGRETQYF
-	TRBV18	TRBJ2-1	CASSPRLAGGSNEQFF
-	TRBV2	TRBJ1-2	CASSEALRQRNYGYTF
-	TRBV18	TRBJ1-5	CASSPDRQGPQHF
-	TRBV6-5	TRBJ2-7	CASSRQGSGEQYF